The T cell receptor beta chain described here comes from a study of cytomegalovirus exposure and HLA in healthy donors. Study-wide background: The 120 validation repertoires and the approximately 700 first-cohort repertoires shared a platform, a later analysis reported. Broader study findings: The finding came from a later analysis; first-cohort TCR clusters tended to co-occur in the 110 or so validation repertoires. A few CMV-associated chains were confirmed in vitro to be specific for CMV antigens.

This table comes from immunoSEQ multiplex PCR, and its TCRdb copy is limited to in-frame clones, with some not included. This sample has 170,000 or so clones, with 85% found just once. This clone was found a few times. Antigen unknown. V dropped 3 bases and J dropped 7 bases, with 19 bases sitting between them. The CDR3 covers 15 residues. The germline gives CDR1 KGHSH, CDR2 LQKENI. The chain uses TRBV18 and TRBJ2-7, with D possibly matching TRBD2 (6 bases). Sequencing was done on a sample of PBMCs. This clonotype originated in a man younger than 35 in good health and CMV-seropositive. CDR3: CASSPPSASPREQYF. In nucleotides, the CDR3 is TGTGCCAGCTCACCCCCTAGCGCCTCACCTAGGGAGCAGTACTTC. Full variable domain (rest looked up from reference TRBV18 and TRBJ2-7): NAGVMQNPRHLVRRRGQEARLRCSPMKGHSHVYWYRQLPEEGLKFMVYLQKENIIDESGMPKERFSAEFPKEGPSILRIQQVVRGDSAAYFCASSPPSASPREQYFGPGTRLTVT.